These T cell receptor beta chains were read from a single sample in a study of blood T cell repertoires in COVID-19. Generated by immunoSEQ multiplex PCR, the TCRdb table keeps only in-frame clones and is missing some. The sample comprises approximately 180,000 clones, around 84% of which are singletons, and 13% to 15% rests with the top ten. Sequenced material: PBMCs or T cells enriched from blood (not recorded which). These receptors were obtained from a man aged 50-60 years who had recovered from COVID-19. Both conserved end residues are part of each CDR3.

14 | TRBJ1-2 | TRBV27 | CASSRTGERAGYTF
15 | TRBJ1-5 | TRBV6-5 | CASSKDRTSNQPQHF
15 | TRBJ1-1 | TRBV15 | CATIEDWTGNTEAFF
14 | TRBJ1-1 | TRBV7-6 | CASSLTSMNTEAFF
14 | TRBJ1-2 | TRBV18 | CATSIDTTNYGYTF
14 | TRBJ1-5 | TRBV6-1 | CASSEGQGGQPQHF
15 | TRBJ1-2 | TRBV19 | CASRSPGQGADGYTF
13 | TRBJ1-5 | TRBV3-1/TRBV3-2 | CASSQSGWQPQHF
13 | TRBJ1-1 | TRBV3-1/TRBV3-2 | CASSQTYNTEAFF
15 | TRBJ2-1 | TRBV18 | CASSPGTGGANEQFF
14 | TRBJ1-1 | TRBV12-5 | CASGSGTSNTEAFF
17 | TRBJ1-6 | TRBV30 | CAWSPIGTANYNSPLHF
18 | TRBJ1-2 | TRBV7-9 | CASSLLGTVKSGGYGYTF
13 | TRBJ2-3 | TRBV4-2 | CASSRTVTDTQYF
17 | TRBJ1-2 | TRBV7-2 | CASSLAPGQGASYGYTF
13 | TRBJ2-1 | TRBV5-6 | CASSFILYNEQFF
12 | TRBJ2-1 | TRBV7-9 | CASSLDPSSQFF
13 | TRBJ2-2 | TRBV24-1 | CATSDFPSGELFF
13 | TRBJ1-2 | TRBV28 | CASNLRTVYGYTF
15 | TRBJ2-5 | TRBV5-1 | CATTFLGGTQETQYF
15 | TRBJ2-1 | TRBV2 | CASSELAGINNEQFF
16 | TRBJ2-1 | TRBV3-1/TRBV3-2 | CASSQLRLLAGGEQFF
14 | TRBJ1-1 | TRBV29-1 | CSGHNRDMNTEAFF
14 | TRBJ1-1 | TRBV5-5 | CASSRDGTAIEAFF
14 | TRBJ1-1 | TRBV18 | CASTGTGLFSEAFF
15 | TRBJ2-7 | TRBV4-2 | CASSQEGGFYYEQYF
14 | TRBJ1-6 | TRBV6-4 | CASSPGRGASPLHF
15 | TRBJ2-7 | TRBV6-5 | CASSYSDSSSYEQYF
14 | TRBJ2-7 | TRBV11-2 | CASSQGTGPYEQYF
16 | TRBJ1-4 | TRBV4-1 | CASSQAGTGSNEKLFF
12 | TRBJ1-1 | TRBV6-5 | CASRGDWTEAFF
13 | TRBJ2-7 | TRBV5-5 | CASSLSPSGHGYF
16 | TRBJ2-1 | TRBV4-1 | CASSEPDRGSDNEQFF
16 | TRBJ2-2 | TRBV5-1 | CASSPTGTGNTGELFF
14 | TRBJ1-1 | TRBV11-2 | CASSFRPGGTEAFF
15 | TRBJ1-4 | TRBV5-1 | CASTVSGTGGEKLFF
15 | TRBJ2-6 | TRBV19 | CASSSGGSGANVLTF
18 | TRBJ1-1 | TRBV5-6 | CASSPSSGQGARGTEAFF
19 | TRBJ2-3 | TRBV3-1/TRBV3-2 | CASSHSGTTQSLPTDTQYF
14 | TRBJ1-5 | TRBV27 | CASSLRGSNQPQHF
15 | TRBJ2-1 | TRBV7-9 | CASSAASGGADEQFF
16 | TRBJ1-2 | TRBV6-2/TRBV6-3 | CASSPPRGQGTYGYTF
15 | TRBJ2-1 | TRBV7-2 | CASSFNSGGSNEQFF
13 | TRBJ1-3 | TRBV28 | CASSTGAGNTIYF
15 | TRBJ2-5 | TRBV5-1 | CASSNPGSPPETQYF
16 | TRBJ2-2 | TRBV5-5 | CASSYSGTGGSGELFF
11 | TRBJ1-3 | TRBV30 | CAWSLGNTIYF
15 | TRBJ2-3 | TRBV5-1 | CASSLRGGIPDTQYF
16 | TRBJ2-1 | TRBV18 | CASSPYPGQGYNEQFF
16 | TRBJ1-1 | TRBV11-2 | CASSLYGGAVDTEAFF
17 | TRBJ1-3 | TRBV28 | CASSPWGGRPSGNTIYF
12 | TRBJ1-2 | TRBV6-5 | CASSIDTYGYTF
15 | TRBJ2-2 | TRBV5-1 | CASSLDRGYTGELFF
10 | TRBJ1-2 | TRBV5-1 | CASSEYGYTF
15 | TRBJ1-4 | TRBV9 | CASSTRDRSNEKLFF